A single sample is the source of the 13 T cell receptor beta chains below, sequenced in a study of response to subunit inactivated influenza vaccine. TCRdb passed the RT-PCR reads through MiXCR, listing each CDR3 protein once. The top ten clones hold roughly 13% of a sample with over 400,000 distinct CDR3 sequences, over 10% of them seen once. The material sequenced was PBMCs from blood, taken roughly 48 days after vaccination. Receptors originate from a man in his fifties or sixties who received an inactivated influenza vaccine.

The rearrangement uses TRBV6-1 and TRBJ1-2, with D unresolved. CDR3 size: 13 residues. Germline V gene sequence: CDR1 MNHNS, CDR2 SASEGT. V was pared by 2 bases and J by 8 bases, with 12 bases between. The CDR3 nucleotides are TGTGCCAGCAGTGAAAACCGGGATTCCGGCTACACCTTC. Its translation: CASSENRDSGYTF.

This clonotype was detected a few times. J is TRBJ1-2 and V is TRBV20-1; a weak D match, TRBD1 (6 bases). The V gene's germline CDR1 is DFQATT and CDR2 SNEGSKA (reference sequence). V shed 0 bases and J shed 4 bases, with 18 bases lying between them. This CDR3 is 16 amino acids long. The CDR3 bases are TGCAGTGCTAGAGATGGCCAGGGGACCCTTTCCTATGGCTACACCTTC. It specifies CSARDGQGTLSYGYTF.

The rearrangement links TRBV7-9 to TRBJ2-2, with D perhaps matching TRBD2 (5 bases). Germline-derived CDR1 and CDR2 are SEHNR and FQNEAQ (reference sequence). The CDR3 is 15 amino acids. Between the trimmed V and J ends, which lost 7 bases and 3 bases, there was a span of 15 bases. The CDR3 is CASTGGRHYTGELFF. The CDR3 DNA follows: TGTGCCAGCACCGGCGGGCGTCATTACACCGGGGAGCTGTTTTTT.

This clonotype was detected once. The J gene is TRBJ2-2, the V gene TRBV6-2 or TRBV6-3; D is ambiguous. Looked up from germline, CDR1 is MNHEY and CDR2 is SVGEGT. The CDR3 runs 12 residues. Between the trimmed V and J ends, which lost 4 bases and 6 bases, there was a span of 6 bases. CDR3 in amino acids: CASSSVAGELFF. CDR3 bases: TGTGCCAGCAGTTCAGTGGCCGGGGAGCTGTTTTTT.

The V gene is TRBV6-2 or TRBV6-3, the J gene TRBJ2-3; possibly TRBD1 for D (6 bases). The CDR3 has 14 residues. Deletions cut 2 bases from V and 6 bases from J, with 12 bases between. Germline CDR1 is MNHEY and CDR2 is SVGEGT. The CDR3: CASSYITGTDTQYF. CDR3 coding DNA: TGTGCCAGCAGTTACATCACAGGGACCGATACGCAGTATTTT.

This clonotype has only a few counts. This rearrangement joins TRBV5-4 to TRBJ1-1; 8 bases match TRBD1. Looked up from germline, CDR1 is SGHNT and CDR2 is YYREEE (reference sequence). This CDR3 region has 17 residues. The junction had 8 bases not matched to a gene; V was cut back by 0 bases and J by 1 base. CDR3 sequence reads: CASSLGPTGTGNTEAFF. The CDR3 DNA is TGTGCCAGCAGCTTGGGACCGACCGGGACAGGGAACACTGAAGCTTTCTTT.

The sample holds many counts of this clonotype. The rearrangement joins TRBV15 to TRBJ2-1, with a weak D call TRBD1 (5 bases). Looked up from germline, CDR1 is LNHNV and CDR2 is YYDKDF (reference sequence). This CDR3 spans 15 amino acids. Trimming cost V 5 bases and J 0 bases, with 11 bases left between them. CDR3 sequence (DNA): TGTGCCACCAGCCCCGGCAGGGCCTCCTACAATGAGCAGTTCTTC. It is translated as CATSPGRASYNEQFF.

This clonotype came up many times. CDR3 in DNA: TGTGCCAGCAGTTTGTCGGCAGTTAACTACGAGCAGTACTTC. Protein: CASSLSAVNYEQYF. This chain joins TRBV12-3 or TRBV12-4 and TRBJ2-7; no reliable D call. This CDR3 is built from 14 residues. V was clipped by 3 bases and J by 3 bases, with 12 bases between them.

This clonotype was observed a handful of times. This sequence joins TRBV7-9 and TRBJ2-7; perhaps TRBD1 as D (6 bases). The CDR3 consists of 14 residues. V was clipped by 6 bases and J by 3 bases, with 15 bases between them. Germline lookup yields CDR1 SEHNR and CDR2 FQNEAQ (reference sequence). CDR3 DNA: TGTGCCAGCAGAGCCGGGACATCGGACTACGAGCAGTACTTC. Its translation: CASRAGTSDYEQYF.

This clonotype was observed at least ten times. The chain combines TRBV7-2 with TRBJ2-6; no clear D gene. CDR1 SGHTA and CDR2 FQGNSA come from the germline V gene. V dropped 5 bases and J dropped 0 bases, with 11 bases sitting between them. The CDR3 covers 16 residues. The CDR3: CASSPRLISGANVLTF. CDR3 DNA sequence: TGTGCCAGCAGCCCTAGACTTATCTCTGGGGCCAACGTCCTGACTTTC.

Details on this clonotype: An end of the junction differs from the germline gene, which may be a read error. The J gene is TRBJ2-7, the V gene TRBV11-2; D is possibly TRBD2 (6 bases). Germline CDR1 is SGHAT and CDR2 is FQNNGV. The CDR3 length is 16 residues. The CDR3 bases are TGTGCCAGCAGCGTAGAGGCAGGGATCGCGGGGTACGAGCAGTACTTC. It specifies CASSVEAGIAGYEQYF.

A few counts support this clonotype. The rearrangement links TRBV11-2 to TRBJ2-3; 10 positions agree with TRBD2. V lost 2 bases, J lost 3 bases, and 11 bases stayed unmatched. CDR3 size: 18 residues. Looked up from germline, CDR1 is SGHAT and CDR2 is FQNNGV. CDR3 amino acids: CASSLIASGSPGTDTQYF. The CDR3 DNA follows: TGTGCCAGCAGCTTAATTGCTAGCGGGAGCCCTGGGACAGATACGCAGTATTTT.

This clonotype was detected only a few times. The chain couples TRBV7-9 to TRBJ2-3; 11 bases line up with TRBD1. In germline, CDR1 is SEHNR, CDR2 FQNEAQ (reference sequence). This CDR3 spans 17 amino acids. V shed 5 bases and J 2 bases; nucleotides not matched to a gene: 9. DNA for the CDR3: TGTGCCAGCAGCCCCCGGGACAGGGGGAAGGACACAGATACGCAGTATTTT. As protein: CASSPRDRGKDTDTQYF.